One sample yielded the 13 T cell receptor beta chains listed below, sequenced in a study of shared clonotypes between healthy human individuals. This table comes from immunoSEQ multiplex PCR, and its TCRdb copy is limited to in-frame clones, with some not included. Of more than 2 million clones listed, almost 96% are singletons. The sequenced sample consisted of naive CD4+ T cells sorted from blood. Indicated subset: CD45RA+ positively selected. The receptors were gathered from a man in his late teens or twenties in good health.

The chain recombines TRBV30 with TRBJ1-3; D unresolved. This CDR3 spans 17 amino acids. Trimming took 2 bases from V and 0 from J, leaving 17 bases between them. Germline assignment: CDR1 GTSNPN and CDR2 SVGIG (reference sequence). This CDR3 reads CAWSIGFSVLSGNTIYF. The DNA of the CDR3 is TGTGCCTGGAGTATAGGGTTTTCCGTCCTCTCTGGAAACACCATATATTTT.

The gene calls are TRBV30 and TRBJ1-1; a possible D gene is TRBD1 (5 bases). The V end lost 2 bases, the J end lost 6 bases, and 16 bases lay between the germline ends. The CDR3 is 14 amino acids. In germline, CDR1 is GTSNPN, CDR2 SVGIG (reference sequence). CDR3 loop: CAWSTGPGGAEAFF. Written as DNA, the CDR3 is TGTGCCTGGAGTACGGGACCGGGTGGCGCTGAAGCTTTCTTT.

This clone has only a few counts. The chain recombines TRBV23-1 with TRBJ1-1; D is perhaps TRBD1 (6 bases). TRBV23-1 has ORF status, its function being uncertain. Trimming pared 11 bases from V and 4 bases from J, leaving 11 bases between. CDR3 size: 11 residues. CDR3 protein: CARQGLTEAFF. In DNA, the CDR3 is TGCGCCCGCCAGGGGCTCACTGAAGCTTTCTTT.

The chain has TRBV19 and TRBJ1-4; 10 bases fit TRBD1. CDR3 length: 15 amino acids. Germline V lookup: CDR1 LNHDA, CDR2 SQIVND (reference sequence). With 3 bases clipped from V and 5 bases from J, the junction kept 3 bases outside the gene matches. The CDR3 sequence is CASSIEGQGNEKLFF. The CDR3 DNA follows: TGTGCCAGTAGTATCGAGGGACAGGGGAATGAAAAACTGTTTTTT.

The chain is built from TRBV9 and TRBJ1-3; D is unclear. The V end was cut by 7 bases, the J end by 4 bases, with 15 bases between. This CDR3 region has 14 residues. Germline values: CDR1 SGDLS, CDR2 YYNGEE. This CDR3 reads CASAAENPGNTIYF. As DNA, the CDR3 is TGTGCCAGCGCAGCCGAAAACCCAGGAAACACCATATATTTT.

The chain has TRBV5-1 and TRBJ2-7; D is undetermined. Germline CDR1 is SGHRS and CDR2 is YFSETQ. Trimming left V 4 bases short and J 3 bases short, with 11 bases between. The CDR3 runs 13 residues. CDR3 in DNA: TGCGCCAGCAGCCCCTCCGACTTCTACGAGCAGTACTTC. It translates to CASSPSDFYEQYF.

This clone was observed a single time. The chain combines TRBV5-4 with TRBJ2-3; maybe TRBD2 (6 bases). The CDR3 contains 15 residues. Trimming left V 0 bases short and J 4 bases short, with 12 bases between. Per the germline V gene, CDR1 is SGHNT and CDR2 is YYREEE (reference sequence). The DNA of the CDR3 is TGTGCCAGCAGCTTGGGGAGGGCCAGCTCAGATACGCAGTATTTT. It translates to CASSLGRASSDTQYF.

The rearrangement links TRBV10-3 to TRBJ1-5; possibly TRBD1 for D (6 bases). Trimming pared 3 bases from V and 8 bases from J, leaving 11 bases between. CDR1 ENHRY and CDR2 SYGVKD come from the germline V gene. There are 13 residues in the CDR3. The CDR3 spells CAISEGQWEPQHF. The CDR3 DNA sequence: TGTGCCATCAGTGAAGGACAGTGGGAGCCCCAGCATTTT.

The J gene is TRBJ1-6, the V gene TRBV6-4, with D uncertain. With 4 bases removed from V and 6 bases from J, the gap between germline ends came to 10 bases. Germline lookup yields CDR1 MRHNA and CDR2 SNTAGT. This CDR3 has 14 amino acids. CDR3 nucleotides: TGTGCCAGCAGTGTGGAACGCAGTAATTCACCCCTCCACTTT. Translated: CASSVERSNSPLHF.

This chain connects TRBV4-2 to TRBJ2-2; 7 positions match TRBD2. Germline V gene sequence: CDR1 LGHNA, CDR2 YNFKEQ. The V and J ends lost 0 bases and 4 bases, in that order; junction bases with no gene match: 5. The length of the CDR3 is 16 residues. The CDR3 bases are TGTGCCAGCAGCCAAGAGAGGACTAGTGGCACCGGGGAGCTGTTTTTT. Amino acid sequence: CASSQERTSGTGELFF.

This chain uses TRBV28 with TRBJ1-4, with D possibly being TRBD1 (6 bases). V was shortened by 3 bases and J by 8 bases, with 16 bases between the two germline ends. There are 15 residues in the CDR3. The germline V gene has CDR1 MDHEN and CDR2 SYDVKM. The CDR3 DNA reads TGTGCCAGCAGTTTCTCTACAGGGTCGAAGGAAAAACTGTTTTTT. Translating it yields CASSFSTGSKEKLFF.

V is TRBV6-1 and J is TRBJ2-6, with D perhaps TRBD1 (6 bases). V lost 4 bases and J 0 bases, leaving 16 bases between the germline ends. Germline lookup yields CDR1 MNHNS and CDR2 SASEGT. The CDR3 length is 18 residues. The CDR3 region is CASSVQQGMSSGANVLTF. CDR3 sequence (DNA): TGTGCCAGCAGTGTCCAACAGGGAATGAGCTCTGGGGCCAACGTCCTGACTTTC.

The chain uses TRBV18 and TRBJ2-7; D may be TRBD1 or TRBD2 (5 bases each). Germline V gives CDR1 KGHSH, CDR2 LQKENI. V was trimmed by 1 base and J by 6 bases, leaving 19 bases between them. The CDR3 consists of 16 residues. DNA for the CDR3: TGTGCCAGCTCACCACTTGAGGGAACGGGGCCCCGCGAGCAGTACTTC. It codes for CASSPLEGTGPREQYF. Full variable domain (outside the CDR3, taken from reference TRBV18 and TRBJ2-7): NAGVMQNPRHLVRRRGQEARLRCSPMKGHSHVYWYRQLPEEGLKFMVYLQKENIIDESGMPKERFSAEFPKEGPSILRIQQVVRGDSAAYFCASSPLEGTGPREQYFGPGTRLTVT.